This TCR beta chain was recorded in a study of shared clonotypes between healthy human individuals. Study observations and caveats: Generally, estimated richness proved larger in naive subsets than it did in memory subsets. A limitation of the genetic and exposure-history diversity represented arose from few donors. The authors expected sequencing depth to affect clonotype sharing among donors. Clonotypes shared by all four sorted-subset donors had higher generation probabilities than non-shared clonotypes.

The naive CD8 fraction comprised CD45RO-negative cells positively selected for CCR7 and excluded terminally differentiated effector memory CD45RA+ cells. The germline V gene encodes CDR1 SGHNT and CDR2 YENEEA. V shed 3 bases, J shed 5 bases, and the junction held 4 bases outside the gene matches. The CDR3 consists of 14 residues. Assay used: immunoSEQ multiplex PCR; TCRdb lists only in-frame clones, some missing. The repertoire holds roughly 2,000,000 clones, with about 95% as singletons. In the case of this clone: Antigen specificity is unknown.

The sequence came from a man between 18 and 35 years old in good health. The sequenced sample consisted of naive CD8+ T cells sorted from blood. This sequence joins TRBV11-3 and TRBJ2-1, with 7 bases fitting TRBD1. CDR3 nucleotide sequence: TGTGCCAGCAGCTTTCCAGGGGGAAACAATGAGCAGTTCTTC. This encodes CASSFPGGNNEQFF.